This TCR beta chain derives from a study of beta chain features in type 1 diabetes. Study-wide background: All samples yielded around 98,000,000 examined sorted cells.

Study-wide findings and caveats: TCRB CDR3s from Type 1 diabetes patients were moderately but significantly shorter in all four CD4+ subsets. Whatever favoring of shorter templates PCR might show would apply equally to patients and controls. Junctions at VDJ sites from type 1 diabetes patients had fewer insertions and more deletions.

By way of CD45RO/CCR7/CD25/CD127/CD95/CD27, the CD4+ regulatory, stem cell-like memory, central memory and naive cells were sorted. This clone was counted a few times. Its antigen is not known. The V gene's germline CDR1 is MGHRA and CDR2 YSYEKL. J lost 3 bases, V lost 3 bases, and 2 bases had no gene match. This CDR3 comprises 15 residues. Sequenced material consisted of expressed TCRB transcripts (all of the isolated RNA was reverse transcribed). Profiled with immunoSEQ multiplex PCR; TCRdb holds only in-frame clones, not every one. This sample has around 260,000 clones; around 20% occur once, and the top ten carry about 0.028%.

The sample comprised naive CD4+ T cells from blood. The receptor was isolated from a middle-aged woman with type 1 diabetes. This chain links TRBV4-1 with TRBJ1-1; 12 bases are a match to TRBD1. CDR3 nucleotide sequence: TGCGCCAGCAGCCAGGGACAGGGGGCGGACACTGAAGCTTTCTTT. Protein: CASSQGQGADTEAFF.